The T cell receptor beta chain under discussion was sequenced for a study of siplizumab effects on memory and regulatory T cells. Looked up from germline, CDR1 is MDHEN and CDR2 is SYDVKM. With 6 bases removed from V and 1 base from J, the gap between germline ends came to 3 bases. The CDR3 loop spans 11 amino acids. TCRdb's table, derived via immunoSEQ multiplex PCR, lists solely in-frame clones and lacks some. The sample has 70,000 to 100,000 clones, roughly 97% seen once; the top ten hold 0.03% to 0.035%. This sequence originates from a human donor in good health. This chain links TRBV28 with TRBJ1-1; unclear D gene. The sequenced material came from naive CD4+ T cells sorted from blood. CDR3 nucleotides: TGTGCCAGCAGGGGGAACACTGAAGCTTTCTTT. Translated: CASRGNTEAFF.